The clone carrying this T cell receptor beta chain was detected many times. Its antigen is unidentified. The sample originates from a study of T cells after yellow fever vaccination. Overall study results and limits: Re-detected after boosting: most primary clones, 96% of CD4 and roughly 88% of CD8. Researchers noted that a small share of clonotypes showed up in both CD4 and CD8 compartments. The presence of abundant clonotypes contaminating from the bulk population was possible in FACS-sorted repertoires.

The 5'RACE template-switching step produced TCR cDNA and added a universal primer site and UMIs. In TCRdb, the 5' RACE reads were re-called with MiXCR into one record per CDR3 protein. The profile shows approximately 110,000 distinct CDR3 sequences, roughly 8.4% of them singletons. The clonotype comes from a man aged 25-45 years who received the YFV17D yellow fever vaccine. Sequences were derived from CD8+ T cells sorted from PBMCs, sampled 45 days after the yellow fever booster vaccination.

The CDR3 sequence: CASSPGRVYNEQFF. CDR3 nucleotide sequence: TGTGCCAGCAGTCCCGGACGGGTCTACAATGAGCAGTTCTTC. This chain connects TRBV6-2 or TRBV6-3 to TRBJ2-1; D gene ambiguous. The CDR3 extends over 14 amino acids. Germline CDR1 reads MNHEY; CDR2 reads SVGEGT. With 5 bases removed from V and 3 bases from J, the gap between germline ends came to 11 bases.